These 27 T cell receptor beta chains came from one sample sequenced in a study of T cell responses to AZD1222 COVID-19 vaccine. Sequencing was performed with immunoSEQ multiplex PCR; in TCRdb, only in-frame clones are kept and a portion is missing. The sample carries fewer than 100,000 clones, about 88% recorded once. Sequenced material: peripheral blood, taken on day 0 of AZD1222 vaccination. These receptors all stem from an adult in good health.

The CDR3 here is CASTSGDRAGYGYTF. The CDR3, as DNA: TGTGCCAGCACCTCGGGTGACAGGGCCGGCTATGGCTACACCTTC. The chain links TRBV28 to TRBJ1-2, with 7 bases fitting TRBD1. Trimming took 7 bases from V and 4 from J; bases not matched to a gene: 12. In germline, CDR1 is MDHEN, CDR2 SYDVKM. This CDR3 spans 15 amino acids.

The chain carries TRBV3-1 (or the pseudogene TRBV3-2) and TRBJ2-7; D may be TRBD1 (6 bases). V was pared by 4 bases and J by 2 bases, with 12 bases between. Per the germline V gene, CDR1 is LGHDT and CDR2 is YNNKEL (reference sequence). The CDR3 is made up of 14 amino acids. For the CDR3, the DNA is TGTGCCAGCAGCCGCAACAGGGAGACCTACGAGCAGTACTTC. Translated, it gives CASSRNRETYEQYF.

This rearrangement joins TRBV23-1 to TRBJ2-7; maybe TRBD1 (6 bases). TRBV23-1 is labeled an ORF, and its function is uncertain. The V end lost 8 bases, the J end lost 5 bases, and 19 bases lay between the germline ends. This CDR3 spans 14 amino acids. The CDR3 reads CASEQGLQHHEQYF. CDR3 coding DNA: TGCGCCAGCGAACAGGGCCTCCAACACCACGAGCAGTACTTC.

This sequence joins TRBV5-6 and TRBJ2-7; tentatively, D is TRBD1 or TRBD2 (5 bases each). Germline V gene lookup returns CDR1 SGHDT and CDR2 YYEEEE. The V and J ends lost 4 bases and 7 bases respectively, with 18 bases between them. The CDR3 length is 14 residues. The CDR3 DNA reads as TGTGCCAGCAGCCGTGGCAGGGCGGACTGGGAGCAGTACTTC. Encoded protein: CASSRGRADWEQYF. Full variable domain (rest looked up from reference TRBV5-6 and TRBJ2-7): DAGVTQSPTHLIKTRGQQVTLRCSPKSGHDTVSWYQQALGQGPQFIFQYYEEEERQRGNFPDRFSGHQFPNYSSELNVNALLLGDSALYLCASSRGRADWEQYFGPGTRLTVT.

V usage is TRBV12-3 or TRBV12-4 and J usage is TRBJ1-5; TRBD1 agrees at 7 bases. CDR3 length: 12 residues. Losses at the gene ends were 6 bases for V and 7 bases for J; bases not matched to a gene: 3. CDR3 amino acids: CASRRGPQPQHF. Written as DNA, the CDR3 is TGTGCCAGCAGGAGGGGGCCACAGCCCCAGCATTTT.

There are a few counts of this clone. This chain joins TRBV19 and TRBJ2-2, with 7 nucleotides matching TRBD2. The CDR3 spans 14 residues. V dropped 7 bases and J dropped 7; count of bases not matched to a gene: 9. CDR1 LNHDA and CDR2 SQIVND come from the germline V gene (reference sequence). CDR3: CASTPGLLIGELFF. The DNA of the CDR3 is TGTGCCAGTACCCCGGGACTACTAATCGGGGAGCTGTTTTTT.

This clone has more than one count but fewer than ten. The CDR3 coding sequence is TGTGCCAGCAGTTTAGGACAGCTTTTGGTTCTCTGGCAAGAGACCCAGTACTTC. Amino acid sequence: CASSLGQLLVLWQETQYF. The J gene is TRBJ2-5, the V gene TRBV2; D is possibly TRBD1 (6 bases). This CDR3 spans 18 amino acids. V dropped 5 bases and J dropped 2 bases, with 24 bases sitting between them. Germline V gene lookup returns CDR1 SNHLY and CDR2 FYNNEI.

CDR3 DNA: TGTGCCAGCTCACCACCGGCGGGAGGGGCGATAGAGCAGTACTTC. This encodes CASSPPAGGAIEQYF. The chain uses TRBV18 and TRBJ2-7; 9 positions agree with TRBD2. The CDR3 contains 15 residues. Losses at the gene ends were 0 bases for V and 7 bases for J; bases not matched to a gene: 7. The germline V gene has CDR1 KGHSH and CDR2 LQKENI.

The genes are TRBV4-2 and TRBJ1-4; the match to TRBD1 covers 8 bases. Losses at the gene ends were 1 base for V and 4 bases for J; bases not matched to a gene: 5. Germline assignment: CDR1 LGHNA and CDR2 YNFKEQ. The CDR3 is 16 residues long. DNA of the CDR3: TGTGCCAGCAGCCAAGTCGTACAGGGGGTTAATGAAAAACTGTTTTTT. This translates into CASSQVVQGVNEKLFF.

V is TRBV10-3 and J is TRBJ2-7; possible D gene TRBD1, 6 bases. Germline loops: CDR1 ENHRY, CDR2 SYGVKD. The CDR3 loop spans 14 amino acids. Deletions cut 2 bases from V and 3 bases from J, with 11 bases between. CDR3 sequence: CAISERGNIYEQYF. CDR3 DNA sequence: TGTGCCATCAGTGAGAGGGGGAATATCTACGAGCAGTACTTC.

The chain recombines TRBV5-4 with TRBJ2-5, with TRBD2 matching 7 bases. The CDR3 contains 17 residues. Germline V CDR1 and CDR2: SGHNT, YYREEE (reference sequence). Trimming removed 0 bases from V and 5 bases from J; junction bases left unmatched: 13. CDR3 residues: CASSLEASGWREETQYF. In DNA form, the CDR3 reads TGTGCCAGCAGCTTGGAGGCTAGCGGCTGGAGGGAGGAGACCCAGTACTTC. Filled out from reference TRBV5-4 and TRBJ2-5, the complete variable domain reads ETGVTQSPTHLIKTRGQQVTLRCSSQSGHNTVSWYQQALGQGPQFIFQYYREEENGRGNFPPRFSGLQFPNYSSELNVNALELDDSALYLCASSLEASGWREETQYFGPGTRLLVL.

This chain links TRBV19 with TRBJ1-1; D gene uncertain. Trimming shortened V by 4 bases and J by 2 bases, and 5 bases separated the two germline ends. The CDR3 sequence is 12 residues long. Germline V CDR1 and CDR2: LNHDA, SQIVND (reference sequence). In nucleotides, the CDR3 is TGTGCCAGTAGTACCCAAAACACTGAAGCTTTCTTT. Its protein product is CASSTQNTEAFF.

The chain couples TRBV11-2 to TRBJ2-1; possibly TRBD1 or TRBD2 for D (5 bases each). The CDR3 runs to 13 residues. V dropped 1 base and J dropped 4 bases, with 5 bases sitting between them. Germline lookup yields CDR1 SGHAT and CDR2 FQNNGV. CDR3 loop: CASSLGGYNEQFF. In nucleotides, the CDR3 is TGTGCCAGCAGCTTAGGGGGGTACAATGAGCAGTTCTTC.

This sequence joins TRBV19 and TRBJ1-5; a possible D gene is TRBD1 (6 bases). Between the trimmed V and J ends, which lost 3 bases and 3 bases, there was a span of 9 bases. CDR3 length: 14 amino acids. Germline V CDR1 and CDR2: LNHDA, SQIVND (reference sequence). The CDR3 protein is CASSMDSFNQPQHF. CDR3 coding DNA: TGTGCCAGTAGTATGGACAGTTTCAATCAGCCCCAGCATTTT.

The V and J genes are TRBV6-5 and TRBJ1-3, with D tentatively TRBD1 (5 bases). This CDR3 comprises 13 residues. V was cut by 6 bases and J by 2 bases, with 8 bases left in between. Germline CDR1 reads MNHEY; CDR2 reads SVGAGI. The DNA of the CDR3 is TGTGCCAGCAGCAGGGAAACTGGAAACACCATATATTTT. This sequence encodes CASSRETGNTIYF.

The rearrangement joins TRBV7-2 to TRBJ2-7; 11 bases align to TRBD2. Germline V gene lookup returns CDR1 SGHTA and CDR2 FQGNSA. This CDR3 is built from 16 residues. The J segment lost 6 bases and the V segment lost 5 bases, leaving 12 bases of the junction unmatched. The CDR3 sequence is CASSLVAGGPGGEQYF. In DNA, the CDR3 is TGTGCCAGCAGCCTGGTAGCGGGAGGGCCGGGCGGCGAGCAGTACTTC.

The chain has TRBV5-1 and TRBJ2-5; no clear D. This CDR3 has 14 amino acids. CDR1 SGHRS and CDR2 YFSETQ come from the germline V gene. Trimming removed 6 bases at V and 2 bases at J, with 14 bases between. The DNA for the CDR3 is TGCGCCAGCACTCCAGAAATAGGGCAAGAGACCCAGTACTTC. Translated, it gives CASTPEIGQETQYF.

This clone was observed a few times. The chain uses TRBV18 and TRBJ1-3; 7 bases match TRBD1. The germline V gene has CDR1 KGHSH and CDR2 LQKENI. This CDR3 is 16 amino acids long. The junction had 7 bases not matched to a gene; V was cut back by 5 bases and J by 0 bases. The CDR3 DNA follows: TGTGCCAGCTCATCACTACAGGGGCTCTCTGGAAACACCATATATTTT. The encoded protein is CASSSLQGLSGNTIYF.

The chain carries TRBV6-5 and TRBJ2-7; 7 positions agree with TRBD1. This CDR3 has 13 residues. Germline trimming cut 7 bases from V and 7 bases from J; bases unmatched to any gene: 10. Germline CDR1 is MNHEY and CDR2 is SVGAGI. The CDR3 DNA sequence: TGTGCCAGCACCCCCGGGACAGCAGGGGAGCAGTACTTC. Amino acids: CASTPGTAGEQYF.

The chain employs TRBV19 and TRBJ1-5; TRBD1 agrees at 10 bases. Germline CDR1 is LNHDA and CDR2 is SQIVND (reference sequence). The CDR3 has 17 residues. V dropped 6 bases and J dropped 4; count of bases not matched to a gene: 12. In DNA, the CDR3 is TGTGCCAGTAGCCCCCCGAGCGGGACAGGGGAGAATCAGCCCCAGCATTTT. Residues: CASSPPSGTGENQPQHF.

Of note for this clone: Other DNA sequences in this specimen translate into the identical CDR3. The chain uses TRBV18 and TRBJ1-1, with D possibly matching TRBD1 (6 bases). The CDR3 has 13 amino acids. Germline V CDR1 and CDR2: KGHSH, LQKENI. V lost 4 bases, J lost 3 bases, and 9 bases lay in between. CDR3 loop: CASSRGGDTEAFF. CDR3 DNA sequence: TGTGCCAGCTCACGAGGGGGGGACACTGAAGCTTTCTTT.

CDR3 amino acids: CASSLTRGLVTDTQYF. CDR3 nucleotides: TGTGCCAGCAGTTTGACCAGGGGGCTCGTCACAGATACGCAGTATTTT. The chain is built from TRBV27 and TRBJ2-3; 8 bases line up with TRBD1. CDR1 and CDR2 (germline): MNHEY, SMNVEV (reference sequence). The CDR3 consists of 16 residues. Trimming cost V 3 bases and J 2 bases; bases outside gene matches: 7.

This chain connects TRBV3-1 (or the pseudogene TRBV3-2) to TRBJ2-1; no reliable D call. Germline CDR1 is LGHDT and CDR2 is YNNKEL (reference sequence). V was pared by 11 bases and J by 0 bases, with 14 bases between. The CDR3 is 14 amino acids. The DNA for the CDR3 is TGTGCCTCAGCATCCCAGTTCTCCTACAATGAGCAGTTCTTC. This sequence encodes CASASQFSYNEQFF.

The CDR3 nucleotides read TGTGCCAGCAGCATAATCTCCTACGGGGACGAGCAGTACTTC. Protein product: CASSIISYGDEQYF. The chain joins TRBV7-8 to TRBJ2-7, with D maybe TRBD2 (5 bases). Germline CDR1 SGHVS, CDR2 FQNEAQ. V gave up 5 bases and J gave up 5 bases, with 16 bases separating them. The CDR3 extends over 14 amino acids.

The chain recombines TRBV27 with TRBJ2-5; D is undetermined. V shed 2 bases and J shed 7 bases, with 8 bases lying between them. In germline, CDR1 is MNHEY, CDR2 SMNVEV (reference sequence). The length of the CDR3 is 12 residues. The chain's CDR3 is CASSLRGGTQYF. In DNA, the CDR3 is TGTGCCAGCAGTTTAAGAGGTGGGACCCAGTACTTC.

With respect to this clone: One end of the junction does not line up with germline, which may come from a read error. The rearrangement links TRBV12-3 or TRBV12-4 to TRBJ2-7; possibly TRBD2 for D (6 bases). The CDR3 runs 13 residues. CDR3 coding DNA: TGTGCCAGCAGCCGCCGGGGGACCGGAGGTCAGGACTTC. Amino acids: CASSRRGTGGQDF.

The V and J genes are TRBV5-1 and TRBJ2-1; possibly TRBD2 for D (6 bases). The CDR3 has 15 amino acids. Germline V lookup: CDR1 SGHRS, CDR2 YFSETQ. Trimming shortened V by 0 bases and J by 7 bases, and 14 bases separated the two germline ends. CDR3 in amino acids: CASSLGTLGGNEQFF. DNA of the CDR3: TGCGCCAGCAGCTTGGGGACTCTTGGAGGGAATGAGCAGTTCTTC.